The next 3 T cell receptor beta chains were all read from a single sample in a study of shared clonotypes between healthy human individuals. This table comes from immunoSEQ multiplex PCR, and its TCRdb copy is limited to in-frame clones, with some not included. Of approximately 980,000 clones listed, approximately 76% are singletons. The specimen sequenced was memory CD4+ T cells sorted from blood. The subset was: CD45RA-negative fraction. These receptors were obtained from a man younger than 30 in good health.

This clone was recorded a few times. V and J are TRBV30 and TRBJ1-6, with D uncertain. Deletions cut 5 bases from V and 6 bases from J, with 8 bases between. This CDR3 spans 12 amino acids. Looked up from germline, CDR1 is GTSNPN and CDR2 is SVGIG (reference sequence). The CDR3, as DNA: TGTGCCTGGGGAGGAGGTAATTCACCCCTCCACTTT. As protein: CAWGGGNSPLHF.

This chain uses TRBV5-4 with TRBJ2-4, with D tentatively TRBD2 (6 bases). CDR1 SGHNT and CDR2 YYREEE come from the germline V gene (reference sequence). Trimming took off 0 bases at V and 8 bases at J, with 12 bases between the two ends. CDR3 length equals 14 residues. The CDR3: CASSLGQSGDIQYF. CDR3 in DNA: TGTGCCAGCAGCTTGGGGCAGTCGGGAGACATTCAGTACTTC.

CDR3 sequence reads: CAWSVVGSASTDTQYF. DNA for the CDR3: TGTGCCTGGAGTGTAGTGGGCAGCGCTTCCACAGATACGCAGTATTTT. The rearrangement uses TRBV30 and TRBJ2-3; D gene unclear. V lost 0 bases and J 2 bases, leaving 15 bases between the germline ends. The germline CDR1 and CDR2 sequences are GTSNPN and SVGIG (reference sequence). This CDR3 contains 16 residues.